The clone carrying this T cell receptor beta chain turned up a few times. The CDR3 loop spans 14 amino acids. Trimming at V came to 5 bases and at J to 1 base, leaving 3 bases not matched to a gene. CDR1 is SGHTA and CDR2 is FQGNSA in the germline V gene. Assay used: immunoSEQ multiplex PCR; TCRdb lists only in-frame clones, some missing. The data contain over 55,000 clones, 90% to 95% of them singletons. The record originates from a study of T cells after somatic rescue of genetic block. The TCR was taken from a man aged 35-49 years. This chain connects TRBV7-2 to TRBJ2-7, with TRBD1 matching 9 bases. Input material: peripheral blood mononuclear cells (PBMCs). The CDR3 spells CASSPDRGSYEQYF. CDR3 bases: TGTGCCAGCAGCCCGGACAGGGGATCCTACGAGCAGTACTTC.